This passage covers 32 T cell receptor beta chains from one sample sequenced in a study of cytomegalovirus exposure and HLA in healthy donors. Profiled with immunoSEQ multiplex PCR; TCRdb holds only in-frame clones, not every one. The data hold 70,000 to 90,000 clones, with around four fifths observed a single time. Sequenced material: PBMCs. All receptors derive from a young man in good health and CMV-seronegative.

V is TRBV6-5 and J is TRBJ2-7, with TRBD1 matching over 10 bases. V lost 8 bases, J lost 2 bases, and 9 bases stayed unmatched. Germline values: CDR1 MNHEY, CDR2 SVGAGI. There are 15 residues in the CDR3. The chain's CDR3 is CASRTLGQGAYEQYF. As DNA, the CDR3 is TGTGCCAGCCGAACCCTTGGACAGGGGGCCTACGAGCAGTACTTC.

The chain combines TRBV2 with TRBJ1-3; D not resolved. V was clipped by 8 bases and J by 0 bases, with 8 bases between them. The CDR3 has 13 amino acids. In germline, CDR1 is SNHLY, CDR2 FYNNEI. For the CDR3, the DNA is TGTGCCAGCGGACGGGACTCTGGAAACACCATATATTTT. Encoded protein: CASGRDSGNTIYF.

The chain links TRBV4-3 to TRBJ1-5; D perhaps matches TRBD1 (6 bases). V lost 0 bases, J lost 6 bases, and 18 bases lay in between. There are 17 residues in the CDR3. The germline CDR1 and CDR2 sequences are LGHNA and YSLEER. DNA for the CDR3: TGCGCCAGCAGCCAAGACAGGGGCGTCGGAGGTAGTCAGCCCCAGCATTTT. This translates into CASSQDRGVGGSQPQHF.

This chain uses TRBV7-9 with TRBJ2-2; tentatively, D is TRBD2 (7 bases). This CDR3 comprises 17 residues. In germline, CDR1 is SEHNR, CDR2 FQNEAQ (reference sequence). Trimming took off 6 bases at V and 2 bases at J, with 19 bases between the two ends. In DNA, the CDR3 is TGTGCCAGCAGTCTTCCTAGGGGGGGAATTAACACCGGGGAGCTGTTTTTT. The encoded protein is CASSLPRGGINTGELFF.

This clone has just a few counts. CDR3 sequence: CASSVDNDGGEQYF. CDR3 in DNA: TGTGCCAGCAGCGTAGATAATGACGGGGGGGAGCAGTACTTC. The chain links TRBV9 to TRBJ2-7, with 7 positions matching TRBD2. V was pared by 0 bases and J by 7 bases, with 7 bases of the junction left unmatched. The CDR3 totals 14 residues. CDR1 and CDR2 from the germline V gene are SGDLS and YYNGEE.

The chain recombines TRBV7-2 with TRBJ2-3; possible D gene TRBD2, 5 bases. CDR1 and CDR2 from the germline V gene are SGHTA and FQGNSA. The CDR3 is 14 residues long. The V end was cut by 5 bases, the J end by 3 bases, with 12 bases between. CDR3 in DNA: TGTGCCAGCAGCCTAATGGACTCTACAGATACGCAGTATTTT. Translating gives CASSLMDSTDTQYF.

In DNA, the CDR3 is TGTGCCAGCAGTCTTCCCGGGACAGGGGGTAGAGGCACTGAAGCTTTCTTT. Amino acids: CASSLPGTGGRGTEAFF. The chain couples TRBV28 to TRBJ1-1, with 11 bases identical to TRBD1. Trimming removed 5 bases from V and 4 bases from J; junction bases left unmatched: 12. Germline V lookup: CDR1 MDHEN, CDR2 SYDVKM. This CDR3 has 17 amino acids.

J is TRBJ1-2 and V is TRBV4-3; 9 positions match TRBD1. Germline V gene lookup returns CDR1 LGHNA and CDR2 YSLEER. Losses at the gene ends were 1 base for V and 2 bases for J; bases not matched to a gene: 2. This CDR3 comprises 15 residues. The CDR3, as DNA: TGCGCCAGCAGCCAAGTACAGGGGGCAAACTATGGCTACACCTTC. It encodes CASSQVQGANYGYTF.

This clone was detected only once. V is TRBV7-8 and J is TRBJ2-3; TRBD2 is a possible D gene (5 bases). V dropped 3 bases and J dropped 5 bases, with 12 bases sitting between them. CDR1 is SGHVS, CDR2 FQNEAQ, per germline. The CDR3 runs to 14 residues. CDR3 DNA sequence: TGTGCCAGCAGCTTCATCCGGGGTGGAGATACGCAGTATTTT. Its translation is CASSFIRGGDTQYF.

This chain uses TRBV11-2 with TRBJ2-7; 9 bases agree with TRBD1. Trimming took 6 bases from V and 2 from J; bases not matched to a gene: 8. Germline CDR1 SGHAT, CDR2 FQNNGV. The CDR3 sequence is 15 residues long. The CDR3 loop is CASSYQTGGPYEQYF. In DNA form, the CDR3 reads TGTGCCAGCAGTTACCAGACAGGGGGACCCTACGAGCAGTACTTC.

Note on this clone: One junction end disagrees with the germline gene, perhaps due to a read error. The chain has TRBV7-7 and TRBJ2-5; D is possibly TRBD2 (5 bases). Germline V gives CDR1 SSHAT, CDR2 FNYEAQ (reference sequence). The CDR3 has 15 residues. CDR3 sequence: CASSLGGSREETQYF. The CDR3, as DNA: TGTGCTAGCAGCTTAGGAGGCTCGAGGGAAGAGACCCAGTACTTC.

The V call is TRBV7-3, the J call TRBJ2-3; D possibly corresponds to TRBD2 (5 bases). The CDR3 is 17 residues long. CDR1 is SGHTA and CDR2 is FQGTGA in the germline V gene. V was shortened by 5 bases and J by 2 bases, with 20 bases between the two germline ends. The CDR3 region has the DNA TGTGCCAGCAGCCCCACCGGGCTAGCCCTTATCACAGATACGCAGTATTTT. Protein: CASSPTGLALITDTQYF.

A remark on this clone: The same CDR3 arises from other DNA sequences in this sample as well. The chain combines TRBV6-5 with TRBJ1-2, with 7 nucleotides matching TRBD1. The CDR3 contains 14 residues. V was clipped by 4 bases and J by 4 bases; unmatched bases: 6. Germline values: CDR1 MNHEY, CDR2 SVGAGI. The CDR3 coding sequence is TGTGCCAGCAGTTCCTTGACAGGGCCCTATGGCTACACCTTC. This sequence encodes CASSSLTGPYGYTF.

The CDR3 here is CAGQVSAGANVLTF. The CDR3 DNA reads TGTGCCGGACAGGTTTCTGCTGGGGCCAACGTCCTGACTTTC. This chain connects TRBV2 to TRBJ2-6, with TRBD1 identical over 7 bases. This CDR3 is 14 amino acids long. The germline V gene has CDR1 SNHLY and CDR2 FYNNEI. Germline trimming cut 11 bases from V and 2 bases from J; bases unmatched to any gene: 6.

The rearrangement links TRBV18 to TRBJ1-5; no clear D gene. Germline-derived CDR1 and CDR2 are KGHSH and LQKENI. V was clipped by 6 bases and J by 7 bases, with 13 bases between them. This CDR3 region has 13 residues. DNA of the CDR3: TGTGCCAGCTCCTGGGGAGGTCTCCAGCCCCAGCATTTT. Encoded protein: CASSWGGLQPQHF.

CDR3 bases: TGTGCCAGCAGTTCCCGGGACAGGTTAACTAATGAAAAACTGTTTTTT. Amino acids: CASSSRDRLTNEKLFF. This sequence joins TRBV28 and TRBJ1-4; 8 positions agree with TRBD1. Germline CDR1 is MDHEN and CDR2 is SYDVKM. V gave up 4 bases and J gave up 1 base; unmatched junction bases: 5. There are 16 residues in the CDR3.

The chain links TRBV6-1 to TRBJ1-2, with D unclear. The CDR3 is 13 amino acids. Germline CDR1 is MNHNS and CDR2 is SASEGT. V dropped 1 base and J dropped 4 bases, with 7 bases sitting between them. The CDR3 sequence is CASSEGPGYGYTF. The CDR3 bases are TGTGCCAGCAGTGAAGGTCCGGGCTATGGCTACACCTTC.

V is TRBV5-1 and J is TRBJ2-1; 8 bases map to TRBD1. This CDR3 is built from 13 residues. Germline CDR1 and CDR2: SGHRS and YFSETQ. The V and J ends lost 0 bases and 9 bases, in that order; junction bases with no gene match: 2. In nucleotides, the CDR3 is TGCGCCAGCAGCTTGGGACAGGGGAGTGAGCAGTTCTTC. Protein sequence: CASSLGQGSEQFF.

The chain couples TRBV5-8 to TRBJ1-1, with no clear D. The germline V gene encodes CDR1 SGHTS and CDR2 YDEGEE. Between the trimmed V and J ends, which lost 2 bases and 3 bases, there was a span of 8 bases. The length of the CDR3 is 13 residues. CDR3 DNA sequence: TGTGCCAGCAGCTTACAACGCCACACTGAAGCTTTCTTT. This gives the protein CASSLQRHTEAFF.

The rearrangement links TRBV11-2 to TRBJ1-5; D is perhaps TRBD1 (6 bases). The CDR3 contains 13 residues. Germline V lookup: CDR1 SGHAT, CDR2 FQNNGV. Trimming stripped 6 bases from V and 3 bases from J, with 9 bases between. CDR3 protein: CASSRTDNQPQHF. CDR3 bases: TGTGCCAGCAGTCGGACAGACAATCAGCCCCAGCATTTT.

The sample holds one count of this clone. The chain recombines TRBV27 with TRBJ2-1, with D hard to call. The germline V gene has CDR1 MNHEY and CDR2 SMNVEV (reference sequence). This CDR3 has 15 residues. V was cut by 1 base and J by 2 bases, with 9 bases left in between. For the CDR3, the DNA is TGTGCCAGCAGTTTATTCCCCTCAGCCTACAATGAGCAGTTCTTC. It codes for CASSLFPSAYNEQFF.

CDR3 nucleotide sequence: TGCGCCAGCAGCGGGCGGGGGCCGAACTCGGGAGAGACCCAGTACTTC. It specifies CASSGRGPNSGETQYF. This chain links TRBV5-1 with TRBJ2-5, with D perhaps matching TRBD2 (7 bases). V shed 4 bases and J shed 4 bases, with 20 bases lying between them. This CDR3 has 16 residues. CDR1 and CDR2 from the germline V gene are SGHRS and YFSETQ.

V is TRBV7-3 and J is TRBJ1-1, with D hard to call. The CDR3 consists of 13 residues. Germline-derived CDR1 and CDR2 are SGHTA and FQGTGA. Trimming shortened V by 8 bases and J by 0 bases, and 10 bases separated the two germline ends. The CDR3 region has the DNA TGTGCCAGCCGGCAGGACTTGAACACTGAAGCTTTCTTT. It is translated as CASRQDLNTEAFF.

The chain links TRBV5-8 to TRBJ1-2, with D perhaps matching TRBD1 (5 bases). Germline V lookup: CDR1 SGHTS, CDR2 YDEGEE. The CDR3 length is 13 residues. V was shortened by 0 bases and J by 2 bases, with 5 bases between the two germline ends. Here the CDR3 DNA reads TGTGCCAGCAGCTTGGGACAGAACTATGGCTACACCTTC. Its protein product is CASSLGQNYGYTF.

This chain connects TRBV5-1 to TRBJ2-1, with 9 nucleotides matching TRBD1. Germline CDR1 and CDR2: SGHRS and YFSETQ. With 3 bases clipped from V and 3 bases from J, the junction kept 1 base outside the gene matches. The CDR3 has 14 amino acids. CDR3 nucleotides: TGCGCCAGCAGCTCGGACAGGGGCTACAATGAGCAGTTCTTC. Encoded protein: CASSSDRGYNEQFF. Together with reference TRBV5-1 and TRBJ2-1, the CDR3 gives the full variable domain: KAGVTQTPRYLIKTRGQQVTLSCSPISGHRSVSWYQQTPGQGLQFLFEYFSETQRNKGNFPGRFSGRQFSNSRSEMNVSTLELGDSALYLCASSSDRGYNEQFFGPGTRLTVL.

V and J are TRBV13 and TRBJ2-6; a possible D gene is TRBD2 (6 bases). V lost 8 bases and J lost 3, with 8 bases in between. The germline CDR1 and CDR2 sequences are PRHDT and FYEKMQ (reference sequence). The CDR3 extends over 13 amino acids. This CDR3 reads CASRGGGANVLTF. For the CDR3, the DNA is TGTGCCAGCCGGGGAGGTGGGGCCAACGTCCTGACTTTC. Full variable domain (outside the CDR3, taken from reference TRBV13 and TRBJ2-6): AAGVIQSPRHLIKEKRETATLKCYPIPRHDTVYWYQQGPGQDPQFLISFYEKMQSDKGSIPDRFSAQQFSDYHSELNMSSLELGDSALYFCASRGGGANVLTFGAGSRLTVL.

This chain uses TRBV15 with TRBJ2-7, with 7 bases fitting TRBD2. Germline CDR1 LNHNV, CDR2 YYDKDF (reference sequence). The junction had 10 bases not matched to a gene; V was cut back by 8 bases and J by 3 bases. The CDR3 runs 14 residues. The CDR3 coding sequence is TGTGCCACCTCGCCGCGCAGGGACTACTACGAGCAGTACTTC. It specifies CATSPRRDYYEQYF.

The chain is built from TRBV29-1 and TRBJ1-2; TRBD1 matches at 7 bases. The ends lost 7 bases at V and 8 bases at J; junction bases unmatched: 13. The CDR3 has 13 amino acids. Per germline, CDR1 SQVTM and CDR2 ANQGSEA. The CDR3: CSADPDRSRGYTF. CDR3 in DNA: TGCAGCGCCGACCCGGACAGGTCGCGGGGCTACACCTTC.

V and J are TRBV7-8 and TRBJ1-6; weak D call: TRBD1 (5 bases). The CDR3 runs to 15 residues. Looked up from germline, CDR1 is SGHVS and CDR2 is FQNEAQ. V gave up 1 base and J gave up 1 base, with 5 bases separating them. The CDR3 DNA is TGTGCCAGCAGCTTAGACAGGTCCTATAATTCACCCCTCCACTTT. It is translated as CASSLDRSYNSPLHF. The whole variable domain, remainder taken from reference TRBV7-8 and TRBJ1-6, is GAGVSQSPRYKVAKRGQDVALRCDPISGHVSLFWYQQALGQGPEFLTYFQNEAQLDKSGLPSDRFFAERPEGSVSTLKIQRTQQEDSAVYLCASSLDRSYNSPLHFGNGTRLTVT.

The chain carries TRBV9 and TRBJ1-2; no clear D. The CDR3 loop spans 15 amino acids. V lost 4 bases and J 4 bases, leaving 17 bases between the germline ends. Per the germline V gene, CDR1 is SGDLS and CDR2 is YYNGEE. CDR3 sequence: CASSIMHSGPYGYTF. In DNA, the CDR3 is TGTGCCAGCAGCATAATGCACAGTGGCCCCTATGGCTACACCTTC.

The rearrangement links TRBV7-9 to TRBJ2-5; TRBD2 matches at 9 bases. Germline values: CDR1 SEHNR, CDR2 FQNEAQ (reference sequence). With 1 base clipped from V and 5 bases from J, the junction kept 11 bases outside the gene matches. This CDR3 comprises 17 residues. This CDR3 reads CASSLVLAGSSGETQYF. For the CDR3, the DNA is TGTGCCAGCAGCTTAGTGCTAGCGGGATCCTCGGGGGAGACCCAGTACTTC.

This clone was counted a single time. The chain combines TRBV19 with TRBJ1-4; D may be TRBD1 (5 bases). V was trimmed by 5 bases and J by 12 bases, leaving 10 bases between them. Germline V gene sequence: CDR1 LNHDA, CDR2 SQIVND (reference sequence). The CDR3 is 11 amino acids. CDR3 residues: CASSRTTELFF. The CDR3, as DNA: TGTGCCAGTAGTCGGACAACCGAACTGTTTTTT.